A single sample gave rise to the 31 T cell receptor beta chains below, sequenced in a study of T cell repertoires in cytomegalovirus infection. TCRdb reprocessed the reads via MiXCR and lists one record per CDR3 protein. The data hold around 94,000 distinct CDR3 sequences, with 16% observed a single time. The sequencing input was PBMCs. The receptors derive from a human donor in good health (CMV status not recorded). Some clones in this sample may be carry-over from other donors' samples.

Notes on this clonotype: The junction differs from germline at one of its ends, possibly a read error. The CDR3 loop reads CASRGRPSELYF. The CDR3 DNA follows: TGTGCCAGTCGGGGGCGCCCCTCCGAGCTGTACTTC. This chain links TRBV6-5 with TRBJ2-7, with D perhaps matching TRBD1 or TRBD2 (6 bases each). The CDR3 extends over 12 amino acids. Germline CDR1 reads MNHEY; CDR2 reads SVGAGI.

This clonotype was seen repeatedly, ten times or more. The V and J genes are TRBV2 and TRBJ2-2; 7 positions agree with TRBD2. The CDR3 is 15 residues long. The V gene end was trimmed by 6 bases and the J gene end by 3 bases; junction bases not matched to a gene: 7. Germline lookup yields CDR1 SNHLY and CDR2 FYNNEI. The CDR3 region is CASRGGGGYTGELFF. The DNA of the CDR3 is TGTGCCAGCAGGGGCGGGGGAGGTTACACCGGGGAGCTGTTTTTT.

The rearrangement links TRBV6-2 or TRBV6-3 to TRBJ1-1, with no clear D. The CDR3 sequence is 14 residues long. The V and J ends lost 7 bases and 0 bases respectively, with 12 bases between them. Germline values: CDR1 MNHEY, CDR2 SVGEGT. For the CDR3, the DNA is TGTGCCAGCACGGGCGGAATGATGAACACTGAAGCTTTCTTT. Its protein product is CASTGGMMNTEAFF.

This clonotype was counted between two and nine times. The chain carries TRBV20-1 and TRBJ1-1, with a tentative D call TRBD1 (5 bases). V dropped 3 bases and J dropped 5 bases, with 16 bases sitting between them. The CDR3 is 14 residues long. Per the germline V gene, CDR1 is DFQATT and CDR2 is SNEGSKA (reference sequence). This CDR3 is CSARDAQGPTEAFF. CDR3 coding DNA: TGCAGTGCTAGGGACGCCCAGGGCCCGACTGAAGCTTTCTTT.

This clonotype was recorded a few times. CDR3: CASSFKRTTNEKLFF. DNA of the CDR3: TGTGCCAGCAGCTTTAAGCGGACAACTAATGAAAAACTGTTTTTT. V usage is TRBV7-2 and J usage is TRBJ1-4; D gene unclear. Germline CDR1 SGHTA, CDR2 FQGNSA. Trimming left V 3 bases short and J 0 bases short, with 8 bases between. This CDR3 is 15 amino acids long.

This clonotype was counted many times. The rearrangement uses TRBV11-2 and TRBJ1-3, with D possibly TRBD1 on 5 matching bases. CDR1 and CDR2 from the germline V gene are SGHAT and FQNNGV. The CDR3 runs 17 residues. V shed 5 bases and J shed 0 bases, with 17 bases lying between them. CDR3 sequence (DNA): TGTGCCAGCAGCCCGATCCCGGGCAGGGCCTCTGGAAACACCATATATTTT. Translated, it gives CASSPIPGRASGNTIYF.

This clonotype has ten or more counts. The gene calls are TRBV7-8 and TRBJ2-7; unclear D gene. Trimming left V 1 base short and J 2 bases short, with 6 bases between. The CDR3 contains 13 residues. Germline-derived CDR1 and CDR2 are SGHVS and FQNEAQ. CDR3 residues: CASSLEITYEQYF. CDR3 coding DNA: TGTGCCAGCAGCTTAGAGATAACCTACGAGCAGTACTTC.

There are many counts of this clonotype. The chain recombines TRBV7-2 with TRBJ1-4; D is perhaps TRBD1 (5 bases). V was clipped by 1 base and J by 7 bases, with 13 bases between them. The CDR3 loop spans 15 amino acids. Looked up from germline, CDR1 is SGHTA and CDR2 is FQGNSA. The CDR3 sequence is CASSLGGGAGEKLFF. In nucleotides, the CDR3 is TGTGCCAGCAGCTTAGGCGGAGGGGCGGGTGAAAAACTGTTTTTT.

V usage is TRBV28 and J usage is TRBJ1-1; D gene ambiguous. The CDR3 is made up of 11 amino acids. From germline, CDR1 is MDHEN and CDR2 SYDVKM. V was clipped by 10 bases and J by 1 base, with 7 bases between them. The CDR3 here is CATLQNTEAFF. CDR3 coding DNA: TGTGCCACCCTCCAGAACACTGAAGCTTTCTTT.

This clonotype was detected a few times. The chain combines TRBV15 with TRBJ2-7; maybe TRBD1 (5 bases). Germline CDR1 and CDR2: LNHNV and YYDKDF (reference sequence). Trimming removed 0 bases at V and 4 bases at J, with 13 bases between. This CDR3 region has 15 residues. In DNA, the CDR3 is TGTGCCACCAGCAGAGAGTCAGGGAAGAGTTACGAGCAGTACTTC. Protein product: CATSRESGKSYEQYF.

The chain has TRBV15 and TRBJ1-6, with unresolved D. There are 15 residues in the CDR3. Germline V gene sequence: CDR1 LNHNV, CDR2 YYDKDF (reference sequence). V was cut by 1 base and J by 0 bases, with 4 bases left in between. This CDR3 reads CATSRADSYNSPLHF. DNA for the CDR3: TGTGCCACCAGCAGAGCCGACTCCTATAATTCACCCCTCCACTTT. Together with reference TRBV15 and TRBJ1-6, the CDR3 gives the full variable domain: DAMVIQNPRYQVTQFGKPVTLSCSQTLNHNVMYWYQQKSSQAPKLLFHYYDKDFNNEADTPDNFQSRRPNTSFCFLDIRSPGLGDTAMYLCATSRADSYNSPLHFGNGTRLTVT.

The sample holds a few counts of this clonotype. CDR3 sequence (DNA): TGTGCCAGTAGTATCGGGACAGGGGACTACGAGCAGTACTTC. It specifies CASSIGTGDYEQYF. The V and J genes are TRBV19 and TRBJ2-7; 10 positions agree with TRBD1. J gave up 3 bases and V 3 bases, and 2 bases lay outside the gene matches. From germline, CDR1 is LNHDA and CDR2 SQIVND (reference sequence). The CDR3 is 14 amino acids.

There are many counts of this clonotype. Its ends do not fully match the called genes, so a read error is possible. This chain uses TRBV7-2 with TRBJ1-1; weak D call: TRBD1 (5 bases). The CDR3 totals 14 residues. CDR1 is SGHTA and CDR2 is FQGNSA in the germline V gene. CDR3 sequence (DNA): TGTGCCAGCGGCTTTCAGGGTTGGGGAACTGAAGCTTTCTTT. The encoded protein is CASGFQGWGTEAFF.

This clonotype occurred many times. CDR3 bases: TGTGCCAGCAGTAGGACCTTGAAAAACACCGGGGAGCTGTTTTTT. Translating gives CASSRTLKNTGELFF. The J gene is TRBJ2-2, the V gene TRBV12-3 or TRBV12-4; D is ambiguous. Trimming shortened V by 5 bases and J by 2 bases, and 12 bases separated the two germline ends. This CDR3 is built from 15 residues.

This clonotype was counted many times. The chain uses TRBV7-2 and TRBJ2-5; 8 bases are shared with TRBD2. Germline values: CDR1 SGHTA, CDR2 FQGNSA. V lost 2 bases and J lost 2; bases outside the gene matches: 4. This CDR3 comprises 15 residues. CDR3 amino acids: CASSLTSGQQETQYF. In DNA form, the CDR3 reads TGTGCCAGCAGCTTAACTAGCGGTCAACAAGAGACCCAGTACTTC.

The CDR3 sequence is CATSDTRPGELFF. The CDR3, as DNA: TGTGCCACCAGTGACACCCGTCCCGGGGAGCTGTTTTTT. The chain is built from TRBV24-1 and TRBJ2-2; D not certain. Looked up from germline, CDR1 is KGHDR and CDR2 is SFDVKD. Trimming cost V 4 bases and J 6 bases, with 8 bases left between them. This CDR3 has 13 residues.

Ten or more counts support this clonotype. V gene TRBV7-2 combines with J gene TRBJ2-7; the match to TRBD2 covers 8 bases. This CDR3 region has 14 residues. V shed 1 base, J shed 6 bases, and the junction held 5 bases outside the gene matches. The germline V gene has CDR1 SGHTA and CDR2 FQGNSA. Written as DNA, the CDR3 is TGTGCCAGCAGCTTAGGGCTAGCGGGCGGCGAGCAGTACTTC. Translating gives CASSLGLAGGEQYF.

This clonotype was seen more than once but under ten times. J is TRBJ2-5 and V is TRBV11-2; 7 positions agree with TRBD1. CDR1 SGHAT and CDR2 FQNNGV come from the germline V gene. CDR3 length: 14 amino acids. Losses at the gene ends were 5 bases for V and 2 bases for J; bases not matched to a gene: 5. CDR3 amino acids: CASSPDRVQETQYF. In DNA form, the CDR3 reads TGTGCCAGCAGCCCAGACAGGGTACAAGAGACCCAGTACTTC.

A few counts support this clonotype. The chain joins TRBV4-3 to TRBJ2-5; 10 nucleotides line up with TRBD2. Losses at the gene ends were 0 bases for V and 4 bases for J; bases not matched to a gene: 5. Germline lookup yields CDR1 LGHNA and CDR2 YSLEER. The CDR3 loop spans 16 amino acids. Here the CDR3 DNA reads TGCGCCAGCAGCCAAGAAAGCTCTAGCGGGGGAGAGACCCAGTACTTC. Translating gives CASSQESSSGGETQYF.

As to this clonotype: One end of the junction is discordant with germline, which a read error may explain. The chain is built from TRBV5-1 and TRBJ2-2; 10 positions agree with TRBD1. Germline CDR1 and CDR2: SGHRS and YFSETQ. This CDR3 is 16 amino acids long. In DNA, the CDR3 is TGCACCAGCAGCTTGGCGGGGACAGGGGACACCGGGGAGCTGTTTTTT. Its translation: CTSSLAGTGDTGELFF.

With respect to this clonotype: This may be a read error: a much more frequent sequence differs by one nucleotide. The CDR3 DNA reads TGTGCCAGCAGCCTGCCGGGACAGGGATTCGGAGGACGCTACACCTTC. Its translation: CASSLPGQGFGGRYTF. The chain has TRBV7-9 and TRBJ1-2; TRBD1 matches at 9 bases. The J segment lost 9 bases and the V segment lost 5 bases, leaving 16 bases of the junction unmatched. Germline lookup yields CDR1 SEHNR and CDR2 FQNEAQ (reference sequence). This CDR3 region has 16 residues.

About this clonotype itself: A much larger clone lies one base from this, so it may be a read error. The chain recombines TRBV20-1 with TRBJ2-2; 10 bases align to TRBD2. Germline V gene sequence: CDR1 DFQATT, CDR2 SNEGSKA (reference sequence). This CDR3 comprises 16 residues. DNA for the CDR3: TGCAGTGCTAGAGGAAGCGGGGGGGCCAACACCGTGGAGCTGTTTTTT. Protein product: CSARGSGGANTVELFF.

The chain is built from TRBV20-1 and TRBJ1-1; D unclear. Deletions cut 0 bases from V and 0 bases from J, with 5 bases between. The germline V gene has CDR1 DFQATT and CDR2 SNEGSKA (reference sequence). This CDR3 is 13 amino acids long. CDR3 region: CSARDPVNTEAFF. CDR3 in DNA: TGCAGTGCTAGAGATCCCGTGAACACTGAAGCTTTCTTT.

There are many counts of this clonotype. The V gene is TRBV12-3 or TRBV12-4, the J gene TRBJ2-1; 7 positions agree with TRBD2. The CDR3 runs to 16 residues. V dropped 5 bases and J dropped 8; count of bases not matched to a gene: 15. CDR3 DNA sequence: TGTGCCAGCAGTCGAATGGGGGACTACCTTACATATGAGCAGTTCTTC. This encodes CASSRMGDYLTYEQFF.

The CDR3 DNA follows: TGTGCCAGCAGCTTTGGGACAGGGGCTAACTATGGCTACACCTTC. Encoded protein: CASSFGTGANYGYTF. This rearrangement joins TRBV7-8 to TRBJ1-2; 10 bases are shared with TRBD1. The V gene end was trimmed by 3 bases and the J gene end by 0 bases; junction bases not matched to a gene: 1. This CDR3 has 15 amino acids. Germline V gene sequence: CDR1 SGHVS, CDR2 FQNEAQ.

The V and J genes are TRBV12-3 or TRBV12-4 and TRBJ2-3; 8 positions agree with TRBD2. CDR3 size: 14 residues. Germline trimming cut 3 bases from V and 5 bases from J; bases unmatched to any gene: 4. CDR3 residues: CASSFGGAGDTQYF. CDR3 sequence (DNA): TGTGCCAGCAGTTTCGGGGGGGCAGGAGATACGCAGTATTTT.

This clonotype was seen a handful of times. The CDR3 reads CASTDSNQPQHF. In DNA, the CDR3 is TGTGCCAGTACAGATAGCAATCAGCCCCAGCATTTT. The rearrangement uses TRBV6-2 or TRBV6-3 and TRBJ1-5; D gene ambiguous. CDR1 MNHEY and CDR2 SVGEGT come from the germline V gene. There are 12 residues in the CDR3. V shed 9 bases and J shed 0 bases, with 6 bases lying between them.

The chain recombines TRBV9 with TRBJ1-3, with unresolved D. CDR3 length equals 14 residues. The germline V and J ends were trimmed by 5 bases and 0 bases, with 9 bases remaining between them. The germline gives CDR1 SGDLS, CDR2 YYNGEE. CDR3 in DNA: TGTGCCAGCAGTAAACAGACCTCTGGAAACACCATATATTTT. Translated: CASSKQTSGNTIYF.

The chain employs TRBV28 and TRBJ1-6; 7 positions match TRBD1. The CDR3 consists of 18 residues. V trimming: 3 bases; J trimming: 0 bases; junction bases outside the gene matches: 8. Germline values: CDR1 MDHEN, CDR2 SYDVKM. This CDR3 reads CASSLTGLTSSYNSPLHF. Here the CDR3 DNA reads TGTGCCAGCAGTTTGACAGGGCTAACCTCCTCCTATAATTCACCCCTCCACTTT.

In this sample, this clonotype is large (0.1 to 1%). The J gene is TRBJ1-1, the V gene TRBV6-2 or TRBV6-3; D is ambiguous. Germline-derived CDR1 and CDR2 are MNHEY and SVGEGT. Trimming removed 11 bases from V and 11 bases from J, with 18 bases in between. The CDR3 length is 11 residues. This chain's CDR3 is CAATQRGTAFF. The CDR3 DNA reads TGTGCCGCCACCCAGCGGGGTACTGCTTTCTTT.

The chain carries TRBV7-2 and TRBJ1-2; the D is unclear. The germline CDR1 and CDR2 sequences are SGHTA and FQGNSA. The V end was cut by 1 base, the J end by 5 bases, with 20 bases between. The CDR3 has 17 residues. CDR3 residues: CASSLEGSLVSSYGYTF. The DNA for the CDR3 is TGTGCCAGCAGCTTAGAAGGGAGTTTGGTTTCTTCGTATGGCTACACCTTC.